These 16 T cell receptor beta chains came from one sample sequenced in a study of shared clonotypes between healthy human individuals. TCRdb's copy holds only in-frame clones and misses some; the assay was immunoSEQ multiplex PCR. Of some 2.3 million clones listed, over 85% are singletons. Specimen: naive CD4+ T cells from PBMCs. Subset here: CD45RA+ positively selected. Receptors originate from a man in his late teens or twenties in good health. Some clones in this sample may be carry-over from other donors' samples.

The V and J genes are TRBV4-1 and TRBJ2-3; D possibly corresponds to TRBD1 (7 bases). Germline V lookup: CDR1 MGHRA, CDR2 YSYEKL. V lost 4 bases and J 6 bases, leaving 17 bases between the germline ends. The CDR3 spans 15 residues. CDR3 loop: CASSPRETGRDTQYF. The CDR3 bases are TGCGCCAGCAGCCCCCGGGAGACAGGGAGGGATACGCAGTATTTT.

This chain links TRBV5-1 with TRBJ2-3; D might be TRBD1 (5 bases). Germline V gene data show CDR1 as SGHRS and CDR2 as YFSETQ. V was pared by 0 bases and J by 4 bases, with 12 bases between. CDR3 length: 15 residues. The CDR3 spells CASSLAAGMSDTQYF. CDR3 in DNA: TGCGCCAGCAGCTTGGCGGCAGGGATGTCAGATACGCAGTATTTT.

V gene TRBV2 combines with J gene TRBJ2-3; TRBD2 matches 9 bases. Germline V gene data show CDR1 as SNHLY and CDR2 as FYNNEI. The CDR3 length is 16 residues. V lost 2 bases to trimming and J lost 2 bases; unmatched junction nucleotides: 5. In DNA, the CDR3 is TGTGCCAGCAGTGAAAGACTAGCGGCCTTCACAGATACGCAGTATTTT. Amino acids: CASSERLAAFTDTQYF.

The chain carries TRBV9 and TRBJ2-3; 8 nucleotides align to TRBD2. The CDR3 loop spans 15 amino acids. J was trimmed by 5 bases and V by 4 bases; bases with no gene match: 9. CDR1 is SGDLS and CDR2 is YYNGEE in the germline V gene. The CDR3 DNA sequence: TGTGCCAGCAGCCCCAATCGGGGACTAGTAGATACGCAGTATTTT. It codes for CASSPNRGLVDTQYF.

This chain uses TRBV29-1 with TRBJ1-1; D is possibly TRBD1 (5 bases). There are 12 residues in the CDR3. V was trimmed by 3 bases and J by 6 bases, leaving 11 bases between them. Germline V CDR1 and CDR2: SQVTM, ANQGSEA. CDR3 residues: CSVDAQGAEAFF. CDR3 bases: TGCAGCGTTGACGCTCAGGGCGCTGAAGCTTTCTTT.

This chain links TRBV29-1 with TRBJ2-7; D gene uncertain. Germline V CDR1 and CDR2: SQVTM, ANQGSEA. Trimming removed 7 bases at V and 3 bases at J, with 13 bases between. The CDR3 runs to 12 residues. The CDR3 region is CSAGRQDYEQYF. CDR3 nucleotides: TGCAGCGCCGGGCGGCAGGACTACGAGCAGTACTTC.

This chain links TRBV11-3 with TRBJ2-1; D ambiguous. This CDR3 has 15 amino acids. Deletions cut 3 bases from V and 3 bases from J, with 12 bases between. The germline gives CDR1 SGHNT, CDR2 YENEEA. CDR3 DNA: TGTGCCAGCAGCTTGTCATTTACCCTCTACAATGAGCAGTTCTTC. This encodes CASSLSFTLYNEQFF.

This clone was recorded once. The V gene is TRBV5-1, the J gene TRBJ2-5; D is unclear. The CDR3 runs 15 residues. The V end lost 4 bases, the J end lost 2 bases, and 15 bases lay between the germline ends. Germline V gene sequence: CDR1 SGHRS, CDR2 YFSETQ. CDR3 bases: TGCGCCAGCAGCCCCCAAGCTTGGCAGCAAGAGACCCAGTACTTC. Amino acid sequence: CASSPQAWQQETQYF.

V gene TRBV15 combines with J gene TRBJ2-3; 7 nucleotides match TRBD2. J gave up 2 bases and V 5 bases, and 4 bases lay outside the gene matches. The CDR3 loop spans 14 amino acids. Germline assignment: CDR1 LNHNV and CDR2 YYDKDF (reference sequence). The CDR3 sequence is CATSGGGFTDTQYF. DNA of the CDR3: TGTGCCACCAGCGGCGGGGGTTTCACAGATACGCAGTATTTT.

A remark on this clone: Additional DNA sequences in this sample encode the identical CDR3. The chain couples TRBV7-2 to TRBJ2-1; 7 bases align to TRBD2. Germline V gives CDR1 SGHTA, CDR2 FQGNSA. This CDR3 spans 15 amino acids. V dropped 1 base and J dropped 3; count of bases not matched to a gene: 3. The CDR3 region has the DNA TGTGCCAGCAGCTTAGTTGGCGGGAGCTACAATGAGCAGTTCTTC. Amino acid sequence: CASSLVGGSYNEQFF.

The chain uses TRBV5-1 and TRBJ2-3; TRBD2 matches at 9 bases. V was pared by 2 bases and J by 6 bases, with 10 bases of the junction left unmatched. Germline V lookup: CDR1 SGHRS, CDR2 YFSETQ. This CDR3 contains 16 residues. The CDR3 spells CASSFGSGSYQDTQYF. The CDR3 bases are TGCGCCAGCAGCTTCGGTAGCGGGAGTTATCAGGATACGCAGTATTTT.

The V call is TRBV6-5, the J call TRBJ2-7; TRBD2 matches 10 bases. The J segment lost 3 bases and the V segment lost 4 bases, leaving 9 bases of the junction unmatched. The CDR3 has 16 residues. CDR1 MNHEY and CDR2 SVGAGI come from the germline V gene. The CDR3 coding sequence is TGTGCCAGCAGTTTAGCAGCTAGCGGGGGAAACTACGAGCAGTACTTC. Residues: CASSLAASGGNYEQYF.

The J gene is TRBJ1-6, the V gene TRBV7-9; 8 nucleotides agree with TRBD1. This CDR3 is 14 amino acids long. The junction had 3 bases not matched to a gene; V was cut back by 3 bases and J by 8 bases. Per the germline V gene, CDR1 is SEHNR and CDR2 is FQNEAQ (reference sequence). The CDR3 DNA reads TGTGCCAGCAGCTTGCAGGGGGCTGATTCACCCCTCCACTTT. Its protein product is CASSLQGADSPLHF. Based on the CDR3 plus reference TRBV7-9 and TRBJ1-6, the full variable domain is DTGVSQNPRHKITKRGQNVTFRCDPISEHNRLYWYRQTLGQGPEFLTYFQNEAQLEKSRLLSDRFSAERPKGSFSTLEIQRTEQGDSAMYLCASSLQGADSPLHFGNGTRLTVT.

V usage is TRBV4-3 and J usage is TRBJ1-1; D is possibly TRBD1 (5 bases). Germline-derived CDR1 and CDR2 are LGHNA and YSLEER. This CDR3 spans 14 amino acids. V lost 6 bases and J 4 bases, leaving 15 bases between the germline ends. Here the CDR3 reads CASSHTQGGTEAFF. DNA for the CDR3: TGCGCCAGCAGTCATACCCAGGGCGGCACTGAAGCTTTCTTT.

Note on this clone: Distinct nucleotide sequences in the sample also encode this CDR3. CDR3 nucleotide sequence: TGTGCCAGCAGCGCTAGCGGGAGCCCCTACAATGAGCAGTTCTTC. Translation gives CASSASGSPYNEQFF. J is TRBJ2-1 and V is TRBV9; 10 positions match TRBD2. The CDR3 is 15 residues long. Germline CDR1 reads SGDLS; CDR2 reads YYNGEE. The J segment lost 2 bases and the V segment lost 3 bases, leaving 2 bases of the junction unmatched.

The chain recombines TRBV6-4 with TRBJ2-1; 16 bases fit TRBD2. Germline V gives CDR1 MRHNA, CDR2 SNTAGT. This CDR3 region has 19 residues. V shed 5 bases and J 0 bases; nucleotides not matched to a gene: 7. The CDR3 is CASSHLGTSGRASYNEQFF. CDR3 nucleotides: TGTGCCAGCAGTCACCTTGGGACTAGCGGGAGGGCCTCCTACAATGAGCAGTTCTTC.